This passage covers 28 T cell receptor beta chains from one sample sequenced in a study of blood T cell repertoires in COVID-19. Using immunoSEQ multiplex PCR, the repertoire was profiled, and TCRdb retains in-frame clones only, with some absent. This sample carries 350,000 to 400,000 clones, roughly nine tenths of them seen once, and the ten largest clones take 0.9% to 1.1%. Sequenced material: PBMCs or T cells enriched from blood (not recorded which). These receptors came from a man younger than 30 who had recovered from COVID-19.

The chain recombines TRBV2 with TRBJ1-2; 7 positions agree with TRBD1. Trimming took 4 bases from V and 7 from J; bases not matched to a gene: 6. Germline V gene sequence: CDR1 SNHLY, CDR2 FYNNEI. The CDR3 spans 13 residues. The CDR3 reads CASSASTGVGYTF. CDR3 nucleotide sequence: TGTGCCAGCAGTGCTAGTACAGGGGTTGGCTACACCTTC.

The rearrangement uses TRBV11-3 and TRBJ2-2; 7 positions match TRBD1. Trimming took 5 bases from V and 0 from J; bases not matched to a gene: 3. Looked up from germline, CDR1 is SGHNT and CDR2 is YENEEA. This CDR3 contains 15 residues. The CDR3 DNA is TGTGCCAGCAGCCGACAGGGTGCGAACACCGGGGAGCTGTTTTTT. Translated: CASSRQGANTGELFF.

The chain carries TRBV27 and TRBJ2-7, with D possibly matching TRBD2 (6 bases). CDR3 length equals 13 residues. Germline lookup yields CDR1 MNHEY and CDR2 SMNVEV (reference sequence). V lost 2 bases to trimming and J lost 2 bases, with 7 bases between them. The CDR3 DNA is TGTGCCAGCAGTTTAGCGGGAACCTACGAGCAGTACTTC. Amino acid sequence: CASSLAGTYEQYF.

V and J are TRBV30 and TRBJ1-5; D is uncertain. The CDR3 consists of 17 residues. Germline CDR1 is GTSNPN and CDR2 is SVGIG (reference sequence). Trimming pared 2 bases from V and 1 base from J, leaving 18 bases between. The CDR3 DNA follows: TGTGCCTGGAGTCGTAGCTCTCGGGTTTCGAGCAATCAGCCCCAGCATTTT. This translates into CAWSRSSRVSSNQPQHF.

The chain recombines TRBV20-1 with TRBJ2-5, with D unclear. The ends were cut back, 3 bases at V and 5 bases at J, with 16 bases in the middle. CDR1 and CDR2 from the germline V gene are DFQATT and SNEGSKA (reference sequence). The CDR3 is made up of 14 amino acids. CDR3 coding DNA: TGCAGTGCTAGTGCCTTGGTGGGCGTCGAGACCCAGTACTTC. It encodes CSASALVGVETQYF.

This chain joins TRBV9 and TRBJ2-1, with 11 positions matching TRBD2. This CDR3 comprises 17 residues. Germline V CDR1 and CDR2: SGDLS, YYNGEE. J gave up 6 bases and V 0 bases, and 8 bases lay outside the gene matches. The CDR3: CASSVAVGTSGTNEQFF. The CDR3 nucleotides read TGTGCCAGCAGCGTAGCTGTGGGGACTAGCGGTACCAATGAGCAGTTCTTC. The entire variable domain, with the rest obtained from reference TRBV9 and TRBJ2-1, is as follows: DSGVTQTPKHLITATGQRVTLRCSPRSGDLSVYWYQQSLDQGLQFLIQYYNGEERAKGNILERFSAQQFPDLHSELNLSSLELGDSALYFCASSVAVGTSGTNEQFFGPGTRLTVL.

This sequence joins TRBV5-5 and TRBJ1-4; no clear D. CDR1 is SGHKS and CDR2 is YYEKEE in the germline V gene (reference sequence). The CDR3 contains 14 residues. Trimming cost V 6 bases and J 3 bases, with 12 bases left between them. The CDR3 sequence: CASTFLLSNEKLFF. As DNA, the CDR3 is TGTGCCAGCACCTTCCTCCTTTCTAATGAAAAACTGTTTTTT.

This chain links TRBV2 with TRBJ1-1; TRBD1 aligns across 7 bases. The CDR3 contains 15 residues. The V gene's germline CDR1 is SNHLY and CDR2 FYNNEI. Unmatched junction bases numbered 8, after V lost 6 bases and J lost 1 base. DNA for the CDR3: TGTGCCAGCAGAGCCCCCGGGACAGCGAACACTGAAGCTTTCTTT. It translates to CASRAPGTANTEAFF.

The chain links TRBV27 to TRBJ1-1, with TRBD1 as a possible D gene (6 bases). CDR1 and CDR2 (germline): MNHEY, SMNVEV (reference sequence). Trimming left V 6 bases short and J 4 bases short, with 18 bases between. This CDR3 contains 15 residues. The CDR3 loop reads CASSPRWGGGTEAFF. CDR3 sequence (DNA): TGTGCCAGCAGCCCTCGTTGGGGGGGCGGCACTGAAGCTTTCTTT.

J is TRBJ2-7 and V is TRBV3-1 (or the pseudogene TRBV3-2); TRBD1 matches at 7 bases. CDR3 size: 15 residues. The J segment lost 0 bases and the V segment lost 2 bases, leaving 4 bases of the junction unmatched. Germline CDR1 LGHDT, CDR2 YNNKEL (reference sequence). In DNA form, the CDR3 reads TGTGCCAGCAGCCAACACAGGACAGGCTCCTACGAGCAGTACTTC. It codes for CASSQHRTGSYEQYF.

CDR3 loop: CASSQATDPSTDTQYF. The CDR3, as DNA: TGTGCCAGCAGCCAAGCGACAGATCCTAGCACAGATACGCAGTATTTT. V usage is TRBV3-1 (or the pseudogene TRBV3-2) and J usage is TRBJ2-3; possible D gene TRBD1, 5 bases. The CDR3 consists of 16 residues. Trimming took off 1 base at V and 0 bases at J, with 11 bases between the two ends. Germline CDR1 reads LGHDT; CDR2 reads YNNKEL (reference sequence).

The chain is built from TRBV30 and TRBJ1-2, with TRBD1 identical over 9 bases. The CDR3 totals 14 residues. The germline gives CDR1 GTSNPN, CDR2 SVGIG (reference sequence). The trim removed 0 bases at V and 6 bases at J, leaving 5 bases unmatched. The CDR3 region is CAWSVRDRDNGYTF. The CDR3 DNA reads as TGTGCCTGGAGTGTACGGGACAGGGATAATGGCTACACCTTC.

Notes on this clone: This sample also contains other DNA sequences that code for the same CDR3. V usage is TRBV28 and J usage is TRBJ1-2; 9 nucleotides match TRBD1. Germline trimming cut 4 bases from V and 5 bases from J; bases unmatched to any gene: 5. The germline CDR1 and CDR2 sequences are MDHEN and SYDVKM. CDR3 length: 14 amino acids. The CDR3 DNA follows: TGTGCCAGCAGTTCGGGACAGGGCCTTTATGGCTACACCTTC. It specifies CASSSGQGLYGYTF.

This chain uses TRBV9 with TRBJ2-3; 10 nucleotides match TRBD2. This CDR3 contains 16 residues. Germline V gives CDR1 SGDLS, CDR2 YYNGEE. V was clipped by 0 bases and J by 3 bases; unmatched bases: 4. The CDR3 here is CASSVESGGGTDTQYF. The CDR3 DNA reads as TGTGCCAGCAGCGTAGAGAGCGGGGGGGGAACAGATACGCAGTATTTT.

This chain links TRBV5-1 with TRBJ1-1; TRBD1 aligns across 8 bases. J gave up 5 bases and V 2 bases, and 14 bases lay outside the gene matches. CDR1 SGHRS and CDR2 YFSETQ come from the germline V gene. This CDR3 is 17 amino acids long. The CDR3 nucleotides read TGCGCCAGCAGCTTAGGGACAGGTCCCGGGGGTCGTACTGAAGCTTTCTTT. As protein: CASSLGTGPGGRTEAFF.

This clone was recorded once. This chain links TRBV9 with TRBJ1-6; D unresolved. Germline V lookup: CDR1 SGDLS, CDR2 YYNGEE. The ends were cut back, 4 bases at V and 5 bases at J, with 10 bases in the middle. This CDR3 contains 14 residues. The CDR3 here is CASSTRGNNSPLHF. DNA of the CDR3: TGTGCCAGCAGCACCCGGGGAAATAATTCACCCCTCCACTTT. Based on the CDR3 plus reference TRBV9 and TRBJ1-6, the full variable domain is DSGVTQTPKHLITATGQRVTLRCSPRSGDLSVYWYQQSLDQGLQFLIQYYNGEERAKGNILERFSAQQFPDLHSELNLSSLELGDSALYFCASSTRGNNSPLHFGNGTRLTVT.

The chain links TRBV7-9 to TRBJ1-3; D remains unclear. Germline values: CDR1 SEHNR, CDR2 FQNEAQ (reference sequence). V was pared by 2 bases and J by 8 bases, with 10 bases between. The CDR3 contains 13 residues. The CDR3 nucleotides are TGTGCCAGCAGCTTATTTGAGCTCCACACCATATATTTT. This gives the protein CASSLFELHTIYF.

This clone was picked up one time. This CDR3 reads CASSGKPGQSVTEAFF. CDR3 nucleotides: TGTGCCAGCAGCGGAAAGCCGGGACAGAGTGTCACTGAAGCTTTCTTT. The chain couples TRBV2 to TRBJ1-1, with 7 bases identical to TRBD1. Germline CDR1 reads SNHLY; CDR2 reads FYNNEI. The CDR3 is 16 amino acids. V lost 6 bases, J lost 4 bases, and 14 bases stayed unmatched.

Only one count was recorded for this clone. V gene TRBV24-1 combines with J gene TRBJ2-1; TRBD2 agrees at 8 bases. CDR1 and CDR2 (germline): KGHDR, SFDVKD. Unmatched junction bases numbered 10, after V lost 2 bases and J lost 8 bases. CDR3 length equals 16 residues. This chain's CDR3 is CATSDSGLAMLDEQFF. DNA for the CDR3: TGTGCCACCAGTGATTCAGGACTAGCCATGTTGGATGAGCAGTTCTTC.

The chain employs TRBV25-1 and TRBJ1-1, with D possibly TRBD1 on 6 matching bases. This CDR3 comprises 14 residues. Trimming took off 4 bases at V and 6 bases at J, with 15 bases between the two ends. CDR1 is MGHDK and CDR2 is SYGVNS in the germline V gene. The CDR3 here is CASSVLGGNAEAFF. The CDR3 bases are TGTGCCAGCAGTGTATTAGGGGGAAATGCTGAAGCTTTCTTT.

V and J are TRBV4-2 and TRBJ2-3, with unresolved D. Germline lookup yields CDR1 LGHNA and CDR2 YNFKEQ. There are 15 residues in the CDR3. V lost 0 bases to trimming and J lost 2 bases, with 9 bases between them. CDR3 residues: CASSQDDFSTDTQYF. Written as DNA, the CDR3 is TGTGCCAGCAGCCAAGATGACTTTTCCACAGATACGCAGTATTTT.

The V gene is TRBV5-1, the J gene TRBJ2-2; D perhaps matches TRBD2 (6 bases). Germline V lookup: CDR1 SGHRS, CDR2 YFSETQ. V was trimmed by 0 bases and J by 4 bases, leaving 10 bases between them. CDR3 length: 15 residues. This CDR3 reads CASSLGRGRTGELFF. The CDR3, as DNA: TGCGCCAGCAGCTTGGGGAGGGGTCGCACCGGGGAGCTGTTTTTT.

CDR3 sequence reads: CASSMQGIREQFF. As DNA, the CDR3 is TGTGCCAGTAGTATGCAGGGGATCAGGGAGCAGTTCTTC. The chain joins TRBV19 to TRBJ2-1, with a possible D match to TRBD1 (6 bases). V lost 3 bases, J lost 10 bases, and 13 bases lay in between. Germline values: CDR1 LNHDA, CDR2 SQIVND (reference sequence). This CDR3 has 13 amino acids.

The rearrangement joins TRBV5-4 to TRBJ1-6, with TRBD1 matching over 9 bases. Germline-derived CDR1 and CDR2 are SGHNT and YYREEE (reference sequence). V shed 4 bases, J shed 7 bases, and the junction held 6 bases outside the gene matches. The CDR3 has 15 amino acids. The CDR3, as DNA: TGTGCCAGCAGCCTAACCGGGACAGGGAATTCACCCCTCCACTTT. Its protein product is CASSLTGTGNSPLHF.

The chain uses TRBV6-1 and TRBJ2-2; 11 nucleotides line up with TRBD1. The junction had 3 bases not matched to a gene; V was cut back by 4 bases and J by 2 bases. The CDR3 extends over 16 amino acids. Germline CDR1 MNHNS, CDR2 SASEGT. CDR3 residues: CASSGGQGVNTGELFF. The CDR3 DNA follows: TGTGCCAGCAGTGGGGGACAGGGGGTCAACACCGGGGAGCTGTTTTTT.

V gene TRBV18 combines with J gene TRBJ2-2; no clear D gene. V dropped 1 base and J dropped 7 bases, with 7 bases sitting between them. Germline V gene sequence: CDR1 KGHSH, CDR2 LQKENI. The CDR3 consists of 13 residues. Written as DNA, the CDR3 is TGTGCCAGCTCACCACAGTCAGACGGGGAGCTGTTTTTT. Translation: CASSPQSDGELFF.

The sample holds one count of this clone. V gene TRBV9 combines with J gene TRBJ2-1, with D unclear. The ends were cut back, 3 bases at V and 9 bases at J, with 13 bases in the middle. Germline V gene sequence: CDR1 SGDLS, CDR2 YYNGEE. The length of the CDR3 is 13 residues. CDR3 bases: TGTGCCAGCAGCGCACCCCCGGTTGGTGAGCAGTTCTTC. Translated, it gives CASSAPPVGEQFF.

The sample holds one count of this clone. The chain carries TRBV5-5 and TRBJ2-7, with 12 bases aligning to TRBD2. CDR3 size: 14 residues. Unmatched junction bases numbered 1, after V lost 2 bases and J lost 4 bases. In germline, CDR1 is SGHKS, CDR2 YYEKEE (reference sequence). For the CDR3, the DNA is TGTGCCAGCAGCTTCCTAGCGGGGGGGTACGAGCAGTACTTC. The encoded protein is CASSFLAGGYEQYF. The full variable domain, completed using reference TRBV5-5 and TRBJ2-7, is DAGVTQSPTHLIKTRGQQVTLRCSPISGHKSVSWYQQVLGQGPQFIFQYYEKEERGRGNFPDRFSARQFPNYSSELNVNALLLGDSALYLCASSFLAGGYEQYFGPGTRLTVT.